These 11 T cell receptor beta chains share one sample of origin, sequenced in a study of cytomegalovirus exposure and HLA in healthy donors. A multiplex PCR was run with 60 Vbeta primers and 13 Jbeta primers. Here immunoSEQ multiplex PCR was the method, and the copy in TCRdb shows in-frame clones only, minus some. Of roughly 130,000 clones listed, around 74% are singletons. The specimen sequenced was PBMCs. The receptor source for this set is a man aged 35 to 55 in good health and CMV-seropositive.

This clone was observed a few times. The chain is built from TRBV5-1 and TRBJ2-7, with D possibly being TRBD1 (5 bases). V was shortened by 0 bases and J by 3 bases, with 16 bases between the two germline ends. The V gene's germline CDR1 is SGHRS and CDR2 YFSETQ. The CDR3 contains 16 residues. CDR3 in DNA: TGCGCCAGCAGCTTGGCCGTCGGCCAGGGTGGCTACGAGCAGTACTTC. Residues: CASSLAVGQGGYEQYF.

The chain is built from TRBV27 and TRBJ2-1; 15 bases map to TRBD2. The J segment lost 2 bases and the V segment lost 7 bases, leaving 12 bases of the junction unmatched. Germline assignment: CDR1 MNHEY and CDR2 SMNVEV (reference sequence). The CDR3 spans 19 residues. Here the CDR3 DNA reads TGTGCCAGCACCTCGGTGGGACTAGCGGGAGGTAAGCCCTACAATGAGCAGTTCTTC. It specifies CASTSVGLAGGKPYNEQFF.

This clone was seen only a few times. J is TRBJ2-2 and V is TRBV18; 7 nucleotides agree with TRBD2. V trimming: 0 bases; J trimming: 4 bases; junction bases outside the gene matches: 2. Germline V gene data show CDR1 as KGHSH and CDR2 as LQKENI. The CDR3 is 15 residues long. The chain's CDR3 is CASSPPGLGTGELFF. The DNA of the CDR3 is TGTGCCAGCTCACCACCTGGACTAGGCACCGGGGAGCTGTTTTTT.

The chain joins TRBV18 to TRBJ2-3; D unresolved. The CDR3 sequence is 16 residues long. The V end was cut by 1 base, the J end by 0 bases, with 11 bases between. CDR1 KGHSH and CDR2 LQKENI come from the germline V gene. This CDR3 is CASSPRSIASTDTQYF. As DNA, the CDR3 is TGTGCCAGCTCACCACGTTCAATAGCCAGCACAGATACGCAGTATTTT.

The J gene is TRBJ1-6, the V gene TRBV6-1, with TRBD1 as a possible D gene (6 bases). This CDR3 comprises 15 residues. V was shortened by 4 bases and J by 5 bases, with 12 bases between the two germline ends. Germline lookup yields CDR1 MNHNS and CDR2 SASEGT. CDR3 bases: TGTGCCAGCAGTGCCCCAGGGGTGAATAATTCACCCCTCCACTTT. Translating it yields CASSAPGVNNSPLHF.

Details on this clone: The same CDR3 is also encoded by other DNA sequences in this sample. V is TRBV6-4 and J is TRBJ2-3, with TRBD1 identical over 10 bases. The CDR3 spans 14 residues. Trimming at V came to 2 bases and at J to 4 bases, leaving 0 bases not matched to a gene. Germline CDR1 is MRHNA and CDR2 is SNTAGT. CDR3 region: CASSDGQGADTQYF. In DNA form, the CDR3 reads TGTGCCAGCAGTGACGGACAGGGGGCAGATACGCAGTATTTT.

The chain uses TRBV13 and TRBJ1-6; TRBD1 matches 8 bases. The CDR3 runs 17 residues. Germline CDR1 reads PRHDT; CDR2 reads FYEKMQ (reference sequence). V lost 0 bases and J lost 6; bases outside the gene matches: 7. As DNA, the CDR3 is TGTGCCAGCAGCTTAGGCGCAGGGGGCGTCGGTAATTCACCCCTCCACTTT. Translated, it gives CASSLGAGGVGNSPLHF.

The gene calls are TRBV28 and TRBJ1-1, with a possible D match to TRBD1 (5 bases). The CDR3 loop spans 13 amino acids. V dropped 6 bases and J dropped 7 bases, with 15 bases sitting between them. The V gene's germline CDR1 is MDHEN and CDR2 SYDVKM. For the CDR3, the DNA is TGTGCCAGCAGGGGGCCCAAATCCTTTGAAGCTTTCTTT. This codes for CASRGPKSFEAFF.

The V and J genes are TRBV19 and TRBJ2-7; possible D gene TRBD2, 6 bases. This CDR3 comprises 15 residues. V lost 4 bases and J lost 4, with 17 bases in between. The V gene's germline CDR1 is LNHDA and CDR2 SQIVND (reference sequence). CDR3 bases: TGTGCCAGTAGTACCTCCCGGGACTCCCGGTACGAGCAGTACTTC. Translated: CASSTSRDSRYEQYF.

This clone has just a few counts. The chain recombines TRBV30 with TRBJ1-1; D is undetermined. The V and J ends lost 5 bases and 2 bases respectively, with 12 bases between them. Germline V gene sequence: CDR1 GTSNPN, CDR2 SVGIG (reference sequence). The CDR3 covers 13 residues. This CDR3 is CAWAEDINTEAFF. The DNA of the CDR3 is TGTGCCTGGGCCGAAGACATCAACACTGAAGCTTTCTTT.

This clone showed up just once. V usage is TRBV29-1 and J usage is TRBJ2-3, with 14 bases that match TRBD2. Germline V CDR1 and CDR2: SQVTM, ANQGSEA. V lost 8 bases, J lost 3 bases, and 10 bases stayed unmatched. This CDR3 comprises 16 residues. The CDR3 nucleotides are TGCAGCATAAAGGGGGGGACTAGCGGGAGTACAGATACGCAGTATTTT. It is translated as CSIKGGTSGSTDTQYF.